This T cell receptor (beta chain) was retrieved from a study of shared clonotypes between healthy human individuals. Study-wide results and caveats: Sequencing depth was a factor that was expected to affect clonotype sharing among donors. Incomplete sequencing of sorted subsets was indicated by rarefaction despite large depth.

The naive CD8 fraction comprised CD45RO-negative cells positively selected for CCR7 and excluded terminally differentiated effector memory CD45RA+ cells. Donation came from healthy HIV-negative adults that had no recent acute infections or vaccinations. Some clones are missing from TCRdb's copy, which holds only in-frame ones; the method was immunoSEQ multiplex PCR. The sample has some 740,000 clones, around 92% seen once. Regarding this clone: Its matching antigen is unknown.

With 1 base removed from V and 4 bases from J, the gap between germline ends came to 11 bases. Germline lookup yields CDR1 MGHRA and CDR2 YSYEKL. CDR3 size: 15 residues. The chain carries TRBV4-1 and TRBJ2-1; D not certain. Sequenced input: naive CD8+ T cells sorted from blood. The TCR was taken from a man aged 25 to 40 in good health. CDR3 in DNA: TGCGCCAGCAGCCAAGCGCCAGGCTTATACAATGAGCAGTTCTTC. Translating it yields CASSQAPGLYNEQFF.